The table lists the clone carrying this T cell receptor (beta chain) with a few counts. Its target is unknown. The sample is drawn from a study of cytomegalovirus exposure and HLA in healthy donors. General study findings and limits: Cytomegalovirus association was assigned to about 150 TCR beta chains.

The V end lost 4 bases, the J end lost 2 bases, and 9 bases lay between the germline ends. Germline V lookup: CDR1 SQVTM, CDR2 ANQGSEA. The CDR3 runs 13 residues. The PCR contained 60 Vbeta and 13 Jbeta primers. Profiling relied on immunoSEQ multiplex PCR, and the TCRdb table lists in-frame clones only, not all of them. In the table there are 90,000 to 120,000 clones, roughly 72% of which are singletons. Sequencing used PBMCs. The V and J genes are TRBV29-1 and TRBJ1-5; D perhaps matches TRBD1 (6 bases). This TCR derives from a man aged 30 to 39 in good health and CMV-seronegative. In DNA, the CDR3 is TGCAGCGTTGCCCCAGGGGGCAATCAGCCCCAGCATTTT. Translating gives CSVAPGGNQPQHF. The full variable domain, in which reference TRBV29-1 and TRBJ1-5 provide the parts outside the CDR3, is SAVISQKPSRDICQRGTSLTIQCQVDSQVTMMFWYRQQPGQSLTLIATANQGSEATYESGFVIDKFPISRPNLTFSTLTVSNMSPEDSSIYLCSVAPGGNQPQHFGDGTRLSIL.